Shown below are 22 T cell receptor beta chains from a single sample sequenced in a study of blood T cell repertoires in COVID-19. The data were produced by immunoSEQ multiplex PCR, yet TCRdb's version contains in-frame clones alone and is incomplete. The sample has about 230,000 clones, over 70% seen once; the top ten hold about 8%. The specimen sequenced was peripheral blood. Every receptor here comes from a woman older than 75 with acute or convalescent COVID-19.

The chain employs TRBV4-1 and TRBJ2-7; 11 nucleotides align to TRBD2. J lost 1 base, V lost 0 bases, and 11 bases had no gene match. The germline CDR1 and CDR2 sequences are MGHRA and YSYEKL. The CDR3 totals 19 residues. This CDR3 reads CASSQDRRPGLAASYEQYF. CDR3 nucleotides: TGCGCCAGCAGCCAAGATCGACGCCCGGGACTAGCGGCTTCCTACGAGCAGTACTTC.

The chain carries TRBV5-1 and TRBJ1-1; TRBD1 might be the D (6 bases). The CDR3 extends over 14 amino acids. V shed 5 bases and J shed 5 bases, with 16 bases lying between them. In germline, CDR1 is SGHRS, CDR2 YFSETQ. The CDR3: CASRTQGTGTEAFF. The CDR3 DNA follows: TGCGCCAGCAGAACTCAGGGGACGGGGACTGAAGCTTTCTTT.

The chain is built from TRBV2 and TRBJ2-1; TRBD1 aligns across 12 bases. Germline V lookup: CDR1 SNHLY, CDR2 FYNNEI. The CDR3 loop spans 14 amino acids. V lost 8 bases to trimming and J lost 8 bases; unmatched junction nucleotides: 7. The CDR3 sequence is CASPRDRGHHEQFF. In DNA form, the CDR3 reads TGTGCCAGCCCTCGGGACAGGGGGCATCATGAGCAGTTCTTC.

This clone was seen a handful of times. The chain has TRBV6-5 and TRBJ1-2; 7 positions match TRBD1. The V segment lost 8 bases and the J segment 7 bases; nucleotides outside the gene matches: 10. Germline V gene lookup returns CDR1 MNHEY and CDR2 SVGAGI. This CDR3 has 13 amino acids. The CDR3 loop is CASWERGRGGYTF. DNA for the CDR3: TGTGCCAGCTGGGAGAGGGGGCGGGGTGGCTACACCTTC.

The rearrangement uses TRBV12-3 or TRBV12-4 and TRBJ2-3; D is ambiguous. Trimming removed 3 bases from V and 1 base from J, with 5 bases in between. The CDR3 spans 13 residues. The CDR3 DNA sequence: TGTGCCAGCAGTTTGGGCCGCACAGATACGCAGTATTTT. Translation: CASSLGRTDTQYF.

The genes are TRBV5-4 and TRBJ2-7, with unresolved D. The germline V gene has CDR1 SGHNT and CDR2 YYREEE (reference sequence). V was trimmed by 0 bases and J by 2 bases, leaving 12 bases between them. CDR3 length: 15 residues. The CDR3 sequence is CASSLAAGIPYEQYF. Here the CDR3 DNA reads TGTGCCAGCAGCTTGGCGGCAGGCATCCCCTACGAGCAGTACTTC.

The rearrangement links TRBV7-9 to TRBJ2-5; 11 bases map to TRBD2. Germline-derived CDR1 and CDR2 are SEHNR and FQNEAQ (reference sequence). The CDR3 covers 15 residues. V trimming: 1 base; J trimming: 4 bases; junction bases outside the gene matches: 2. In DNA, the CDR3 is TGTGCCAGCAGCTTAGTGACTAGCGGGATAGAGACCCAGTACTTC. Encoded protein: CASSLVTSGIETQYF. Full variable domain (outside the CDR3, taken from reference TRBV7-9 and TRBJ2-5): DTGVSQNPRHKITKRGQNVTFRCDPISEHNRLYWYRQTLGQGPEFLTYFQNEAQLEKSRLLSDRFSAERPKGSFSTLEIQRTEQGDSAMYLCASSLVTSGIETQYFGPGTRLLVL.

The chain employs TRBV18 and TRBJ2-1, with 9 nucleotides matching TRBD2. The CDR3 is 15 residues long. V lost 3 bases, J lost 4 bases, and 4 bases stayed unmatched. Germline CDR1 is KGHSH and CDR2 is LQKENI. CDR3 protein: CASSPLAGIYNEQFF. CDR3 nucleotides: TGTGCCAGCTCACCCCTAGCGGGAATATACAATGAGCAGTTCTTC.

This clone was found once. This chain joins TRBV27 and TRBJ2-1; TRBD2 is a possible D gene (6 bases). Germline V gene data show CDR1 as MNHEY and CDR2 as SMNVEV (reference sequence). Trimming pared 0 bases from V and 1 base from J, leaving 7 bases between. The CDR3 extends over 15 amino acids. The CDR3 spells CASSLSRGSYNEQFF. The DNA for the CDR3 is TGTGCCAGCAGTTTATCCCGGGGGTCCTACAATGAGCAGTTCTTC.

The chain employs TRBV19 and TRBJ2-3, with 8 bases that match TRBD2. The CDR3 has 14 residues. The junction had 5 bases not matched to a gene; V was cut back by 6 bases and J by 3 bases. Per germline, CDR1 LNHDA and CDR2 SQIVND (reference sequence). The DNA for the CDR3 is TGTGCCAGTAGGTTAGCGGGGACTACAGATACGCAGTATTTT. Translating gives CASRLAGTTDTQYF.

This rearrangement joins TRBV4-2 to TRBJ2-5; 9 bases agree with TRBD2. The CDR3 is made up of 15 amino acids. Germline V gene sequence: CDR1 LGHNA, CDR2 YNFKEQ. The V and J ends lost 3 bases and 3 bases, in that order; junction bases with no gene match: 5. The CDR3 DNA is TGTGCCAGCAGCCATAGCCGACTAGCGGAAGAGACCCAGTACTTC. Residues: CASSHSRLAEETQYF.

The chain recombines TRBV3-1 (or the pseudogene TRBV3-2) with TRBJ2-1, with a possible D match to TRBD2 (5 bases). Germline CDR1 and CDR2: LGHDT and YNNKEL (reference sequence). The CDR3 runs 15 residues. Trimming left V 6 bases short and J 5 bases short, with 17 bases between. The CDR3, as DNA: TGTGCCAGCAGTTCTGATGGACTGTGGCACAATGAGCAGTTCTTC. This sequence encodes CASSSDGLWHNEQFF.

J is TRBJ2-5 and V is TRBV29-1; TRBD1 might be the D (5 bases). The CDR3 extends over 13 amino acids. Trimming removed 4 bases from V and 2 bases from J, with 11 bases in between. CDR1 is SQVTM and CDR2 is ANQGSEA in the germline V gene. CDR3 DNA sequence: TGCAGCGTTGCGGCGACAGAACAAGAGACCCAGTACTTC. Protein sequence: CSVAATEQETQYF.

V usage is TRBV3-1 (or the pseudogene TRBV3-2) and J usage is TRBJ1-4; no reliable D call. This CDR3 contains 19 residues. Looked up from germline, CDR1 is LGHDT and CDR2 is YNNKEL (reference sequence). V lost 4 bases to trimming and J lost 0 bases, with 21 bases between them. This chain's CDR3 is CASSLLSVGGLATNEKLFF. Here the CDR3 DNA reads TGTGCCAGCAGCCTCCTTTCGGTGGGAGGGCTTGCAACTAATGAAAAACTGTTTTTT.

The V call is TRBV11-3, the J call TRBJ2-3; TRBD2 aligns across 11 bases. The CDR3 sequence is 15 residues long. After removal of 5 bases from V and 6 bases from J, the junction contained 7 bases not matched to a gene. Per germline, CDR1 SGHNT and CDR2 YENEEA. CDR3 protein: CASSPGTSGWDTQYF. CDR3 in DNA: TGTGCCAGCAGCCCGGGGACTAGCGGATGGGATACGCAGTATTTT.

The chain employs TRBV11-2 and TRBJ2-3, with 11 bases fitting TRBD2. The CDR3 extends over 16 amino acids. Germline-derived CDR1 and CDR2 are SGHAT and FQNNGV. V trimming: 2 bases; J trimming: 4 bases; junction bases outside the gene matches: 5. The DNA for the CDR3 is TGTGCCAGCAGCTTATCCCTAGCGGGAGGATCAGATACGCAGTATTTT. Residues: CASSLSLAGGSDTQYF.

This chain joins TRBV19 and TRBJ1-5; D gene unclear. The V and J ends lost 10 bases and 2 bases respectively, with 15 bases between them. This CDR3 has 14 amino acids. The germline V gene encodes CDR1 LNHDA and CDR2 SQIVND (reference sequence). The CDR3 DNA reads TGTGCCATCTCCGGTAGTAATGGCAATCAGCCCCAGCATTTT. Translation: CAISGSNGNQPQHF.

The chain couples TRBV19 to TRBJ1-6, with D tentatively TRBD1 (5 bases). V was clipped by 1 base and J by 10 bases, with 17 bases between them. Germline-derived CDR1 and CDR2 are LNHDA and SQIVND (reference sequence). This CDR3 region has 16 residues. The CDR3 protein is CASSIVQVNRNSPLHF. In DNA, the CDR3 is TGTGCCAGTAGTATAGTACAGGTAAACCGTAACTCACCCCTCCACTTT.

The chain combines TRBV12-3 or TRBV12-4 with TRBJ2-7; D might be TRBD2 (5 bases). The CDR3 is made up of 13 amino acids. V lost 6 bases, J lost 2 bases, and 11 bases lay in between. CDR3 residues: CASSLIGAYEQYF. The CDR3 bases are TGTGCCAGCAGCCTTATCGGGGCCTACGAGCAGTACTTC.

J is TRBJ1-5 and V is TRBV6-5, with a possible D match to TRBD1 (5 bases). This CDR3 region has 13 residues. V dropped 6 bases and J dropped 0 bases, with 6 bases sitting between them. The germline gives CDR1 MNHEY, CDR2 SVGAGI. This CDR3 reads CASRTDSNQPQHF. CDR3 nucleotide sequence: TGTGCCAGCAGGACAGATAGCAATCAGCCCCAGCATTTT.

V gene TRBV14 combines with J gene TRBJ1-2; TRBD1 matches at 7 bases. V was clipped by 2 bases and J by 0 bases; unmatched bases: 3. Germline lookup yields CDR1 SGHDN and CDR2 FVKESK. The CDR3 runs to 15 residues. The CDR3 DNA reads TGTGCCAGCAGCCAAAGGACAGGTTCTAACTATGGCTACACCTTC. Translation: CASSQRTGSNYGYTF.

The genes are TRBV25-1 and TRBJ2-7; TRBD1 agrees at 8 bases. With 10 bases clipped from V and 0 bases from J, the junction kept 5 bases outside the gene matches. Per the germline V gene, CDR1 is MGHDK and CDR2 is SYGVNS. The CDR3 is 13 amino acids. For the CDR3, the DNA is TGTGCCACCAGGGGACAGGACTCCTACGAGCAGTACTTC. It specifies CATRGQDSYEQYF.